A single sample gave rise to the 25 T cell receptor beta chains below, sequenced in a study of T cells after yellow fever vaccination. From the 5' RACE reads, TCRdb called clonotypes with MiXCR, one entry per CDR3 protein. This sample yields 360,000 or so distinct CDR3 sequences, of which roughly 11% are seen a single time; around 18% belongs to the top ten. The sample here was PBMCs, taken on the day of the first yellow fever vaccination. The receptors shown here come from a man aged 18 to 29 who received the YFV17D yellow fever vaccine.

The sample holds many counts of this clonotype. J is TRBJ2-3 and V is TRBV12-3 or TRBV12-4; D is ambiguous. The CDR3 extends over 16 amino acids. The ends were cut back, 4 bases at V and 2 bases at J, with 16 bases in the middle. CDR3 nucleotides: TGTGCCAGCAGTTCGGACGGCAAACTTAACACAGATACGCAGTATTTT. Encoded protein: CASSSDGKLNTDTQYF.

This clonotype turned up a few times. This CDR3 reads CASSIVGASSDRRQETQYF. In nucleotides, the CDR3 is TGTGCCAGTAGTATAGTCGGCGCCAGCTCAGACCGAAGACAAGAGACCCAGTACTTC. The chain joins TRBV19 to TRBJ2-5, with D uncertain. This CDR3 comprises 19 residues. Trimming took off 1 base at V and 2 bases at J, with 23 bases between the two ends. Germline V gene lookup returns CDR1 LNHDA and CDR2 SQIVND (reference sequence).

In its sample, this clonotype was seen a few times. This chain joins TRBV9 and TRBJ2-7; D is ambiguous. Germline V gene data show CDR1 as SGDLS and CDR2 as YYNGEE. V was trimmed by 4 bases and J by 6 bases, leaving 14 bases between them. This CDR3 is built from 13 residues. The chain's CDR3 is CASSRTPIGEQYF. DNA for the CDR3: TGTGCCAGCAGCCGAACCCCGATCGGCGAGCAGTACTTC.

V and J are TRBV4-3 and TRBJ1-5; D ambiguous. V gave up 5 bases and J gave up 6 bases, with 14 bases separating them. This CDR3 is built from 14 residues. From germline, CDR1 is LGHNA and CDR2 YSLEER. The CDR3 is CASSYTTFGQPQHF. The CDR3 coding sequence is TGCGCCAGCAGCTATACCACGTTTGGTCAGCCCCAGCATTTT.

This clonotype was counted between two and nine times. The gene calls are TRBV6-2 or TRBV6-3 and TRBJ1-1; 7 bases align to TRBD1. J lost 3 bases, V lost 4 bases, and 8 bases had no gene match. Per the germline V gene, CDR1 is MNHEY and CDR2 is SVGEGT. This CDR3 is built from 15 residues. As DNA, the CDR3 is TGTGCCAGCAGTTCGACTCGCAGGGGGGACACTGAAGCTTTCTTT. Translating gives CASSSTRRGDTEAFF.

This clonotype has a count of ten or more. The rearrangement joins TRBV27 to TRBJ1-5; D not certain. Germline V lookup: CDR1 MNHEY, CDR2 SMNVEV (reference sequence). The CDR3 consists of 13 residues. The V and J ends lost 4 bases and 8 bases respectively, with 12 bases between them. DNA of the CDR3: TGTGCCAGCAGTTCGGCCTCTTGGGAGCCCCAGCATTTT. Translation gives CASSSASWEPQHF.

The sample holds a few counts of this clonotype. The chain couples TRBV12-3 or TRBV12-4 to TRBJ1-5; 11 bases are a match to TRBD1. The CDR3 is 15 amino acids. The V gene end was trimmed by 6 bases and the J gene end by 10 bases; junction bases not matched to a gene: 11. Here the CDR3 DNA reads TGTGCCAGCAGCCTCGGACAGGGGGCAGGTCACCCCCAGCATTTT. It yields the protein CASSLGQGAGHPQHF.

The rearrangement links TRBV12-3 or TRBV12-4 to TRBJ1-4; a weak D match, TRBD1 (5 bases). The CDR3 contains 13 residues. Deletions cut 3 bases from V and 11 bases from J, with 13 bases between. The CDR3 DNA reads as TGTGCCAGCAGTTTGGGACCACTATTCAAACTGTTTTTT. It is translated as CASSLGPLFKLFF.

This clonotype showed up just a few times. The chain carries TRBV6-4 and TRBJ1-1; TRBD1 is a possible D gene (5 bases). Looked up from germline, CDR1 is MRHNA and CDR2 is SNTAGT. Between the trimmed V and J ends, which lost 0 bases and 8 bases, there was a span of 19 bases. The CDR3 loop spans 16 amino acids. The CDR3, as DNA: TGTGCCAGCAGTGACTCGACGAGAAGGGGAAGGGTAGAAGCTTTCTTT. It encodes CASSDSTRRGRVEAFF.

This chain links TRBV20-1 with TRBJ2-3; unclear D gene. Germline assignment: CDR1 DFQATT and CDR2 SNEGSKA (reference sequence). V was pared by 1 base and J by 7 bases, with 15 bases between. This CDR3 contains 14 residues. The CDR3 region is CSARVGGRRNTQYF. The CDR3 DNA is TGCAGTGCTAGAGTCGGCGGTAGGCGAAATACGCAGTATTTT.

In this sample, this clonotype turned up many times. This chain links TRBV9 with TRBJ2-7, with D unresolved. The CDR3 sequence is 15 residues long. With 0 bases removed from V and 3 bases from J, the gap between germline ends came to 13 bases. Per germline, CDR1 SGDLS and CDR2 YYNGEE. The CDR3 protein is CASSVVPGPDYEQYF. For the CDR3, the DNA is TGTGCCAGCAGCGTAGTGCCCGGGCCCGACTACGAGCAGTACTTC.

The chain recombines TRBV20-1 with TRBJ2-1; 8 nucleotides agree with TRBD2. V dropped 4 bases and J dropped 1; count of bases not matched to a gene: 6. Looked up from germline, CDR1 is DFQATT and CDR2 is SNEGSKA (reference sequence). The CDR3 is made up of 15 amino acids. DNA for the CDR3: TGCAGTGCTACCGGGGGGGCGGGGTCCTACAATGAGCAGTTCTTC. Its protein product is CSATGGAGSYNEQFF.

In this sample, this clonotype turned up a few times. The chain recombines TRBV5-1 with TRBJ1-6; D is perhaps TRBD1 (6 bases). The CDR3 sequence is 14 residues long. CDR1 is SGHRS and CDR2 is YFSETQ in the germline V gene. V was trimmed by 0 bases and J by 11 bases, leaving 12 bases between them. This CDR3 reads CASSLEGGLTPLHF. CDR3 coding DNA: TGCGCCAGCAGCTTGGAGGGGGGTTTAACACCCCTCCACTTT.

This clonotype was seen at least ten times. The chain employs TRBV7-3 and TRBJ2-1, with 8 positions matching TRBD2. Germline V lookup: CDR1 SGHTA, CDR2 FQGTGA. J was trimmed by 1 base and V by 5 bases; bases with no gene match: 1. The CDR3 totals 14 residues. In nucleotides, the CDR3 is TGTGCCAGCAGCAGCGGGGGTTCCTACAATGAGCAGTTCTTC. Protein: CASSSGGSYNEQFF.

This clonotype has more than one count but fewer than ten. This chain uses TRBV29-1 with TRBJ2-1, with TRBD2 identical over 10 bases. The CDR3 is 12 amino acids. Looked up from germline, CDR1 is SQVTM and CDR2 is ANQGSEA. The junction had 1 base not matched to a gene; V was cut back by 4 bases and J by 7 bases. The CDR3 region is CSVVLAGNEQFF. DNA of the CDR3: TGCAGCGTTGTACTAGCGGGGAATGAGCAGTTCTTC.

The rearrangement links TRBV20-1 to TRBJ1-2; maybe TRBD1 (5 bases). This CDR3 comprises 14 residues. Trimming removed 5 bases from V and 0 bases from J, with 13 bases in between. Germline V gene lookup returns CDR1 DFQATT and CDR2 SNEGSKA (reference sequence). In nucleotides, the CDR3 is TGCAGTGCTCGTCCTCTGACAGCTAACTATGGCTACACCTTC. Amino acid sequence: CSARPLTANYGYTF.

There are a few counts of this clonotype. The chain employs TRBV28 and TRBJ2-2; a possible D gene is TRBD1 (5 bases). The CDR3 covers 15 residues. Looked up from germline, CDR1 is MDHEN and CDR2 is SYDVKM. Trimming stripped 2 bases from V and 1 base from J, with 8 bases between. The chain's CDR3 is CASSLGHWNTGELFF. Here the CDR3 DNA reads TGTGCCAGCAGTTTAGGACATTGGAACACCGGGGAGCTGTTTTTT.

The chain joins TRBV4-1 to TRBJ2-2, with D tentatively TRBD2 (5 bases). Germline values: CDR1 MGHRA, CDR2 YSYEKL. The CDR3 has 15 amino acids. Between the trimmed V and J ends, which lost 0 bases and 7 bases, there was a span of 12 bases. The CDR3 DNA follows: TGCGCCAGCAGCCAAGATCGGCTAGCCGTCGGGGAGCTGTTTTTT. Its protein is CASSQDRLAVGELFF.

The V gene is TRBV12-3 or TRBV12-4, the J gene TRBJ1-5; D unresolved. The CDR3 has 16 amino acids. The V end was cut by 7 bases, the J end by 3 bases, with 19 bases between. The CDR3 DNA reads TGTGCCAGCACCCTAGGAACGGGCCCCCCCAATCAGCCCCAGCATTTT. This sequence encodes CASTLGTGPPNQPQHF.

This clonotype has ten or more counts. V is TRBV5-1 and J is TRBJ2-7; 8 bases align to TRBD2. Trimming took 4 bases from V and 3 from J; bases not matched to a gene: 6. This CDR3 spans 14 amino acids. Germline lookup yields CDR1 SGHRS and CDR2 YFSETQ. The CDR3 sequence: CASSPGGTFYEQYF. The CDR3 DNA sequence: TGCGCCAGCAGCCCGGGAGGGACCTTCTACGAGCAGTACTTC.

This clonotype came up a few times. The V call is TRBV14, the J call TRBJ1-5; D gene unclear. Germline V gives CDR1 SGHDN, CDR2 FVKESK. The ends were cut back, 0 bases at V and 7 bases at J, with 7 bases in the middle. The CDR3 is made up of 13 amino acids. CDR3 in DNA: TGTGCCAGCAGCCAAGATGGGCAACAGCCCCAGCATTTT. Its translation is CASSQDGQQPQHF.

The sample holds many counts of this clonotype. The chain combines TRBV6-5 with TRBJ2-2; possibly TRBD1 or TRBD2 for D (6 bases each). Trimming left V 4 bases short and J 2 bases short, with 17 bases between. CDR3 length: 17 residues. Germline CDR1 and CDR2: MNHEY and SVGAGI. CDR3 bases: TGTGCCAGCAGTTTCCCGGGGGCAGATTATAACACCGGGGAGCTGTTTTTT. Translated: CASSFPGADYNTGELFF.

In its sample, this clonotype was seen many times. The chain employs TRBV20-1 and TRBJ2-5, with 9 bases that match TRBD2. The ends lost 5 bases at V and 4 bases at J; junction bases unmatched: 5. The germline V gene has CDR1 DFQATT and CDR2 SNEGSKA (reference sequence). This CDR3 has 13 residues. Written as DNA, the CDR3 is TGCAGTGCTGGACCGGGACTAGCAGAGACCCAGTACTTC. Its translation is CSAGPGLAETQYF.

V and J are TRBV7-2 and TRBJ1-6, with D possibly TRBD1 on 6 matching bases. V gave up 7 bases and J gave up 9 bases, with 16 bases separating them. The CDR3 length is 14 residues. Per germline, CDR1 SGHTA and CDR2 FQGNSA. The CDR3 bases are TGTGCCAGCACCCTTTCGACAGGAAGTTCACCCCTCCACTTT. As protein: CASTLSTGSSPLHF.

This clonotype was picked up many times. The chain joins TRBV19 to TRBJ2-3, with TRBD1 matching over 8 bases. This CDR3 spans 13 amino acids. With V trimmed by 8 bases and J by 4 bases, 5 bases remained unmatched. CDR1 LNHDA and CDR2 SQIVND come from the germline V gene (reference sequence). The CDR3 sequence: CASRQGPSDTQYF. In DNA, the CDR3 is TGTGCCAGTCGACAGGGGCCCTCAGATACGCAGTATTTT. Full variable domain (remainder filled in from reference TRBV19 and TRBJ2-3): DGGITQSPKYLFRKEGQNVTLSCEQNLNHDAMYWYRQDPGQGLRLIYYSQIVNDFQKGDIAEGYSVSREKKESFPLTVTSAQKNPTAFYLCASRQGPSDTQYFGPGTRLTVL.